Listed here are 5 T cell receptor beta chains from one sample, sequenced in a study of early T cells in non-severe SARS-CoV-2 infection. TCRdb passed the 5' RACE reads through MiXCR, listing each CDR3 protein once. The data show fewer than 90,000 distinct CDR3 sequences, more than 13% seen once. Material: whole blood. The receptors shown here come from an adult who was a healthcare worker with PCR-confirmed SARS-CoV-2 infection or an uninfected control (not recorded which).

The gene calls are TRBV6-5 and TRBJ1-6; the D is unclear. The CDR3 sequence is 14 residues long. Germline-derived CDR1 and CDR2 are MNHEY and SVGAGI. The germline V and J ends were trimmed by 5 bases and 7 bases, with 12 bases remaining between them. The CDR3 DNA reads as TGTGCCAGCAGTGGCGGGCAGTTAAATTCACCCCTCCACTTT. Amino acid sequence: CASSGGQLNSPLHF.

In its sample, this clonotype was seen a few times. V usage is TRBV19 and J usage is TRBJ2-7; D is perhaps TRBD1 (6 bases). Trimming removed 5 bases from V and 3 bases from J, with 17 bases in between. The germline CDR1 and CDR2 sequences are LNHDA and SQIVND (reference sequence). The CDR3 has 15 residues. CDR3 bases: TGTGCCAGTAGTGCCGGACAGCTAATTTTCTACGAGCAGTACTTC. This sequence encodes CASSAGQLIFYEQYF.

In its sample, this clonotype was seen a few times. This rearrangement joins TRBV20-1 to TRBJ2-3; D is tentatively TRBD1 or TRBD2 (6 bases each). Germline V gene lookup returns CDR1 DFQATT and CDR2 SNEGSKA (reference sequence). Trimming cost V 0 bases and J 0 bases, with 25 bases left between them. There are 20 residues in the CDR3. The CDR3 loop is CSARDSGGGFTSGSTDTQYF. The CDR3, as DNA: TGCAGTGCTAGAGATTCCGGAGGGGGATTTACATCGGGGAGCACAGATACGCAGTATTTT.

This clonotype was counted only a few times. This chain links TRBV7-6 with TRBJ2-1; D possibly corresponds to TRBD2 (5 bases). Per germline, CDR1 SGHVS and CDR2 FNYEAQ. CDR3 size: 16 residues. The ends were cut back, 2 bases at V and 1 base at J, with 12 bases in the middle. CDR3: CASSLRTQASYNEQFF. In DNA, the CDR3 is TGTGCCAGCAGCTTAAGGACTCAAGCTTCCTACAATGAGCAGTTCTTC.

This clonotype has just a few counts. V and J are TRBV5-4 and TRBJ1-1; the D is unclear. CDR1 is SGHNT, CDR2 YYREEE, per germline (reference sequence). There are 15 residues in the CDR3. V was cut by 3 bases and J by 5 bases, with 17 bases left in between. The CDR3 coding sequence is TGTGCCAGCAGCTCAACCGTGGGTTCGGGGACTGAAGCTTTCTTT. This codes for CASSSTVGSGTEAFF.